This T cell receptor beta chain derives from a study of technical replicates of blood from a handful of donors. Germline V lookup: CDR1 MNHEY, CDR2 SMNVEV (reference sequence). V gave up 4 bases and J gave up 4 bases, with 16 bases separating them. The CDR3 contains 15 residues. Produced via immunoSEQ multiplex PCR; TCRdb's table is partial and in-frame only. This table has around 77,000 clones, roughly 89% appearing once. The TCR originated in a human donor in good health. Sample: T cells isolated from PBMCs. This chain joins TRBV27 and TRBJ1-2, with a possible D match to TRBD1 (5 bases). The CDR3 DNA reads as TGTGCCAGCAGTTCGGCCTGGGGGGTAGGCTATGGCTACACCTTC. Residues: CASSSAWGVGYGYTF.